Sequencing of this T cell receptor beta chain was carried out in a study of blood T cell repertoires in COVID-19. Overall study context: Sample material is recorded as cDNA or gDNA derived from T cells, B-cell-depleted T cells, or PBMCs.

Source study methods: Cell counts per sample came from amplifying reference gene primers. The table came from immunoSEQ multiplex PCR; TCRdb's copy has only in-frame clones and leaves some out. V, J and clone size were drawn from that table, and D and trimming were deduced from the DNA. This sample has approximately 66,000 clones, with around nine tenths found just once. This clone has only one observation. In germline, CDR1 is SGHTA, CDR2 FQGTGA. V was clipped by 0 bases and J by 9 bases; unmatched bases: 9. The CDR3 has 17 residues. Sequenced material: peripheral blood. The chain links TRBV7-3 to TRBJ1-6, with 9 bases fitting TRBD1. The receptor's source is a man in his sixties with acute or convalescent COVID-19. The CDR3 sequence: CASSLTGRTGEGSPLHF. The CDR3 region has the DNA TGTGCCAGCAGCTTAACGGGGAGGACAGGGGAAGGTTCACCCCTCCACTTT.